The T cell receptor (beta chain) described here comes from a study of identical twins. Notes on the study in general: There was more out-of-frame TCR alpha sharing in monozygotic twins than models estimated. Clonotypes of the beta chain that were abundant in cord blood carried fewer insertions (memory repertoires showed none).

This CDR3 is built from 15 residues. V gave up 7 bases and J gave up 4 bases, with 20 bases separating them. The germline CDR1 and CDR2 sequences are MNHNS and SASEGT. Everyone who gave samples was a healthy Caucasian. Each CDR3 protein gets one entry after TCRdb re-called the 5' RACE reads with MiXCR. The sample includes approximately 680,000 distinct CDR3 sequences, just over 7% seen only once; the top ten take around 1.6%. This clonotype was observed a handful of times. The target antigen is unknown. These records were also assigned to another study, of yellow fever vaccine responses in identical twins. That report adds: Twins reportedly showed a vaccine T cell response that seemed partly convergent and partly personalized.

This chain links TRBV6-1 with TRBJ2-7; weak D call: TRBD1 (7 bases). The specimen was PBMCs. This clonotype originated in a woman younger than 30 in good health. The DNA for the CDR3 is TGTGCCAGCACCCCGGGGGCAGGGGGAGGATACGAGCAGTACTTC. The encoded protein is CASTPGAGGGYEQYF.